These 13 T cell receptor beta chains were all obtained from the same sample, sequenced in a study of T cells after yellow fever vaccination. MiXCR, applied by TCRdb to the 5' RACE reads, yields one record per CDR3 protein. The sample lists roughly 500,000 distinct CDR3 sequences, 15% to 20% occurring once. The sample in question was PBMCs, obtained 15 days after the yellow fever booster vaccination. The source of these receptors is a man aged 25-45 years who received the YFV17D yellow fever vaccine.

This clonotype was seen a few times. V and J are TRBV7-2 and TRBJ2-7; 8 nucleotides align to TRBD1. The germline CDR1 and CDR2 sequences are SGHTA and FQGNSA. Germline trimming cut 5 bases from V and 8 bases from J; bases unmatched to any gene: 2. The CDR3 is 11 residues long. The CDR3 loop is CASSQGAQQYF. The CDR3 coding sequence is TGTGCCAGCAGCCAGGGGGCGCAGCAGTACTTC.

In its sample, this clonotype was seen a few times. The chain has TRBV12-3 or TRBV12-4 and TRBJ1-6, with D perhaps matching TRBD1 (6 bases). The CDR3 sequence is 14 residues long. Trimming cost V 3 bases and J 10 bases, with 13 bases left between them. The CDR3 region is CASSFRGLWSPLHF. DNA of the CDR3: TGTGCCAGCAGTTTCAGGGGCTTATGGTCACCCCTCCACTTT.

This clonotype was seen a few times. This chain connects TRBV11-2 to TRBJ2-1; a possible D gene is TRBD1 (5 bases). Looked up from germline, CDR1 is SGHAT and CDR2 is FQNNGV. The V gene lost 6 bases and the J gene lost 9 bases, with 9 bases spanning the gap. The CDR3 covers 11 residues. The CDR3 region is CASRSRGEQFF. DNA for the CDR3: TGTGCCAGCAGATCTAGGGGTGAGCAGTTCTTC.

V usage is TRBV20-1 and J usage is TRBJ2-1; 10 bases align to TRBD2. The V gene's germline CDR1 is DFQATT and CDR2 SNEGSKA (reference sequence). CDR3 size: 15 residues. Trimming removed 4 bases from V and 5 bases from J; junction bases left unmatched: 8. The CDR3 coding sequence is TGCAGTGCTAACGACGGAACTAGCGGGAACAATGAGCAGTTCTTC. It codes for CSANDGTSGNNEQFF.

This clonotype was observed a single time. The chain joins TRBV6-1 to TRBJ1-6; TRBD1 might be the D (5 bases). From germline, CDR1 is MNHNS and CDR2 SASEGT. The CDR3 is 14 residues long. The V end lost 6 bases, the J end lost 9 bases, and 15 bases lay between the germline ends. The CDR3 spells CASRNAGGSSPLHF. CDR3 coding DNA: TGTGCCAGCAGAAACGCGGGGGGTAGTTCACCCCTCCACTTT.

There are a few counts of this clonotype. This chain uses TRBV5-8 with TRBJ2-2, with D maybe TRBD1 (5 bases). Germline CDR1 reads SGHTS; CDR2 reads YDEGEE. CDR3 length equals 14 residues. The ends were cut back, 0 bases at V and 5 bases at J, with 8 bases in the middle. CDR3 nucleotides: TGTGCCAGCAGCTTGGAGGGGTGGACCGGGGAGCTGTTTTTT. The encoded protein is CASSLEGWTGELFF. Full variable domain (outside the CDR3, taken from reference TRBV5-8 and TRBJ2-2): EAGVTQSPTHLIKTRGQQATLRCSPISGHTSVYWYQQALGLGLQFLLWYDEGEERNRGNFPPRFSGRQFPNYSSELNVNALELEDSALYLCASSLEGWTGELFFGEGSRLTVL.

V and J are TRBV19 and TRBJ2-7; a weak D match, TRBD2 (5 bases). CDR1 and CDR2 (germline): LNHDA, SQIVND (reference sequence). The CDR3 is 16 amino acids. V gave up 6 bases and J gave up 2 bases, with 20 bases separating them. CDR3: CASSGWETAPPYEQYF. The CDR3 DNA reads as TGTGCCAGTAGCGGATGGGAGACGGCGCCCCCCTACGAGCAGTACTTC.

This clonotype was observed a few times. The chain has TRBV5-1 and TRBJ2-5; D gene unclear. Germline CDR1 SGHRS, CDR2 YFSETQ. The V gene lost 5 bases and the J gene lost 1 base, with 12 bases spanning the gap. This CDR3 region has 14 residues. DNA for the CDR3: TGCGCCAGCAGTCAAACACAACCCCAAGAGACCCAGTACTTC. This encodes CASSQTQPQETQYF.

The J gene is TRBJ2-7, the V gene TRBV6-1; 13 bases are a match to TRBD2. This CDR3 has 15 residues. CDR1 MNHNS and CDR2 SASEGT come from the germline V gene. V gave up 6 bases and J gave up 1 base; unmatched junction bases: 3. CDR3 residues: CASSMTSGRSYEQYF. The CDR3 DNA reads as TGTGCCAGCAGCATGACTAGCGGGAGGTCCTACGAGCAGTACTTC.

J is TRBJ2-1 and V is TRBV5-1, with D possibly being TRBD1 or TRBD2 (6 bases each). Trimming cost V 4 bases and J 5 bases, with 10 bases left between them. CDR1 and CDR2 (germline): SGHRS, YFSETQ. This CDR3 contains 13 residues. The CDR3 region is CASSTGADNEQFF. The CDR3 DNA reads TGCGCCAGCAGCACGGGGGCAGACAATGAGCAGTTCTTC.

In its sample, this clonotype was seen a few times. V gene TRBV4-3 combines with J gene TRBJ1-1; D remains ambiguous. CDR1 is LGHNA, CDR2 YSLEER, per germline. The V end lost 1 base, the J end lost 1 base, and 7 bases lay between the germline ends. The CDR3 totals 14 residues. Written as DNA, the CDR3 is TGCGCCAGCAGCCAAGTCCTAGGGAACACTGAAGCTTTCTTT. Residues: CASSQVLGNTEAFF.

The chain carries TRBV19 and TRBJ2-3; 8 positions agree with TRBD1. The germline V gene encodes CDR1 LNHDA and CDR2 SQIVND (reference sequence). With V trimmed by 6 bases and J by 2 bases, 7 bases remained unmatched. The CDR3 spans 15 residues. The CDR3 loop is CASSRGLLPTDTQYF. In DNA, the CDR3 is TGTGCCAGTAGCAGGGGGCTCCTTCCCACAGATACGCAGTATTTT.

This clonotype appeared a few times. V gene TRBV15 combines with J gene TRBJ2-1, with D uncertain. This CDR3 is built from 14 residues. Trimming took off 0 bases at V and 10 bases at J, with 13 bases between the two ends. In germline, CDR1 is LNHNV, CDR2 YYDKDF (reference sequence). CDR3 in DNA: TGTGCCACCAGCAGAGAGGGCGCCCTTGGGGAGCAGTTCTTC. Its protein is CATSREGALGEQFF.